The 12 T cell receptor beta chains reported below all come from one sample, sequenced in a study of regulatory T cells in long-lasting Graves disease listed by TCRdb under 2021. Reading the label with the study, this specimen's time point is: newly diagnosed GD, antithyroid drugs for less than 3 months. For both TCR sequencing and RNA sequencing, RNA was extracted from PBMCs in TRIzol. The receptor library was made with multiplex PCR. Data came from an Illumina HiSeq 4000. CDR3 regions were amplified by Arm-PCR with iRepertoire HTBI primers to construct TCR beta libraries. TCRdb passed the public sequencing reads through fastp at Q25 and MiXCR, retaining productive beta sequences. Identical CDR3 proteins give one entry, which carries the most common genes and DNA. This sample holds 620,000 or so distinct CDR3 sequences; 16% were observed only once. The top ten clones comprise under 20% of the sample.

These data were also filed under a second study, of T cells in Graves' hyperthyroidism and ophthalmopathy.

The sample in question was peripheral blood mononuclear cells (PBMCs), obtained at new diagnosis, from a patient treated with antithyroid drugs. All receptors come from a woman aged 25 to 39 with Graves disease. Donor details come from another sample of the same person, matched by shared clones.

J is TRBJ1-6 and V is TRBV19; D unresolved. The ends were cut back, 8 bases at V and 8 bases at J, with 13 bases in the middle. CDR1 and CDR2 (germline): LNHDA, SQIVND (reference sequence). This CDR3 is built from 13 residues. CDR3 in DNA: TGTGCCAGTGCAGCTCCGGAGCATTCACCCCTCCACTTT. Encoded protein: CASAAPEHSPLHF.

This clonotype has at least ten counts. V and J are TRBV11-1 and TRBJ2-1; 15 positions match TRBD2. The CDR3 has 18 residues. The V gene's germline CDR1 is SGHAT and CDR2 FQDESV (reference sequence). Germline trimming cut 5 bases from V and 9 bases from J; bases unmatched to any gene: 14. CDR3 DNA sequence: TGTGCCAGCAGCCCTCCGGGACTAGCGGGAGGAGGGGGAGGTGAGCAGTTCTTC. The encoded protein is CASSPPGLAGGGGGEQFF.

This clonotype occurred a few times. The V gene is TRBV5-4, the J gene TRBJ2-5; 7 positions agree with TRBD1. J was trimmed by 2 bases and V by 4 bases; bases with no gene match: 2. Germline values: CDR1 SGHNT, CDR2 YYREEE (reference sequence). The CDR3 is 13 amino acids. Here the CDR3 DNA reads TGTGCCAGCAGCATGGGACAGCAAGAGACCCAGTACTTC. Translated: CASSMGQQETQYF.

This clonotype came up a few times. J is TRBJ2-3 and V is TRBV28; the match to TRBD1 covers 11 bases. V gave up 6 bases and J gave up 1 base; unmatched junction bases: 6. The germline CDR1 and CDR2 sequences are MDHEN and SYDVKM. The CDR3 contains 16 residues. Here the CDR3 DNA reads TGTGCCAGCAGCCAAGGACAGGGGGCAGGCACAGATACGCAGTATTTT. This gives the protein CASSQGQGAGTDTQYF.

This clonotype was detected many times. The rearrangement joins TRBV28 to TRBJ2-7; TRBD1 aligns across 7 bases. CDR1 is MDHEN and CDR2 is SYDVKM in the germline V gene. Trimming cost V 6 bases and J 3 bases; bases outside gene matches: 8. The CDR3 consists of 14 residues. The CDR3 DNA sequence: TGTGCCAGCAGCACTCAGGACAGGTTCTACGAGCAGTACTTC. Translating gives CASSTQDRFYEQYF. Looking up the rest from reference TRBV28 and TRBJ2-7 gives the full variable domain: DVKVTQSSRYLVKRTGEKVFLECVQDMDHENMFWYRQDPGLGLRLIYFSYDVKMKEKGDIPEGYSVSREKKERFSLILESASTNQTSMYLCASSTQDRFYEQYFGPGTRLTVT.

This clonotype was counted many times. The chain's CDR3 is CASSLGMGVAQYF. CDR3 DNA: TGTGCCAGCAGCCTAGGGATGGGCGTTGCGCAGTATTTT. The rearrangement uses TRBV12-3 or TRBV12-4 and TRBJ2-3; D is uncertain. The V end lost 6 bases, the J end lost 10 bases, and 17 bases lay between the germline ends. This CDR3 is built from 13 residues.

This clonotype was counted many times. One end of the junction fails to match germline, which may point to a read error. The J gene is TRBJ1-6, the V gene TRBV28; D is unclear. The CDR3 spans 17 residues. Germline CDR1 MDHEN, CDR2 SYDVKM. CDR3 coding DNA: TGTGCCAGCAGCTTATTCCTGAGGACCTCCTATAATTCACCCCTCCACTTT. Its protein is CASSLFLRTSYNSPLHF.

This clonotype was counted many times. This chain connects TRBV7-9 to TRBJ1-5; a possible D gene is TRBD1 (6 bases). V was shortened by 1 base and J by 8 bases, with 12 bases between the two germline ends. The CDR3 extends over 14 amino acids. Germline assignment: CDR1 SEHNR and CDR2 FQNEAQ (reference sequence). CDR3 loop: CASSLGGPSEPQHF. Written as DNA, the CDR3 is TGTGCCAGCAGCTTAGGGGGGCCGTCGGAGCCCCAGCATTTT.

This clonotype showed up just a few times. V usage is TRBV9 and J usage is TRBJ1-2; D call uncertain. Looked up from germline, CDR1 is SGDLS and CDR2 is YYNGEE. The CDR3 has 11 residues. V was trimmed by 2 bases and J by 8 bases, leaving 7 bases between them. CDR3 nucleotide sequence: TGTGCCAGCAGCGTCAGTGGCGGCTACACCTTC. It encodes CASSVSGGYTF.

The sample holds a few counts of this clonotype. The chain couples TRBV19 to TRBJ2-5; TRBD2 might be the D (7 bases). Trimming cost V 3 bases and J 5 bases, with 13 bases left between them. The CDR3 sequence is 14 residues long. Germline assignment: CDR1 LNHDA and CDR2 SQIVND (reference sequence). For the CDR3, the DNA is TGTGCCAGTAGTATTATCGGGGGGCTGGAGACCCAGTACTTC. It yields the protein CASSIIGGLETQYF.

This clonotype has more than one count but fewer than ten. The J gene is TRBJ2-5, the V gene TRBV19; 7 nucleotides agree with TRBD2. Trimming at V came to 5 bases and at J to 5 bases, leaving 5 bases not matched to a gene. The CDR3 covers 13 residues. Germline CDR1 is LNHDA and CDR2 is SQIVND (reference sequence). The CDR3 region has the DNA TGTGCCAGTAGTTCCATGGGGGGGGAGACCCAGTACTTC. This translates into CASSSMGGETQYF. Variable domain in full (rest from reference TRBV19 and TRBJ2-5): DGGITQSPKYLFRKEGQNVTLSCEQNLNHDAMYWYRQDPGQGLRLIYYSQIVNDFQKGDIAEGYSVSREKKESFPLTVTSAQKNPTAFYLCASSSMGGETQYFGPGTRLLVL.

A word on this clonotype: Relative to the germline gene, one junction end is altered; a read error may explain this. The rearrangement joins TRBV3-1 to TRBJ1-6; D remains ambiguous. Germline V gives CDR1 LGHDT, CDR2 YNNKEL (reference sequence). The CDR3 is made up of 14 amino acids. CDR3 in amino acids: CASIQVRNNSPLHF. As DNA, the CDR3 is TGTGCCAGCATCCAAGTACGGAATAATTCACCCCTCCACTTT. The full variable domain, rest sourced from reference TRBV3-1 and TRBJ1-6, is DTAVSQTPKYLVTQMGNDKSIKCEQNLGHDTMYWYKQDSKKFLKIMFSYNNKELIINETVPNRFSPKSPDKAHLNLHINSLELGDSAVYFCASIQVRNNSPLHFGNGTRLTVT.